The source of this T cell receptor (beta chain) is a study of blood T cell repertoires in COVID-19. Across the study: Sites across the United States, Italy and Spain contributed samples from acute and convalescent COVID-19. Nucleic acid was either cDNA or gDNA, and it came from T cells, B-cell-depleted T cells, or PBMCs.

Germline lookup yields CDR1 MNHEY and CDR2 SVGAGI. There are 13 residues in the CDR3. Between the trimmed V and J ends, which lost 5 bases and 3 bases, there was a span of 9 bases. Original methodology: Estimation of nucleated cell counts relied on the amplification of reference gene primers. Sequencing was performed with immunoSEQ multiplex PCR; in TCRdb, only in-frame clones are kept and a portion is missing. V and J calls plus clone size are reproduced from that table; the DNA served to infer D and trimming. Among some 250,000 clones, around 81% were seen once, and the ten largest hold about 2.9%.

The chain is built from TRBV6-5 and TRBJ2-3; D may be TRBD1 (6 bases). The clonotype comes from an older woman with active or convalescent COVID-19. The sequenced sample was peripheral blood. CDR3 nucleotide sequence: TGTGCCAGCAGTCTTGGACAGACAGATACGCAGTATTTT. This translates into CASSLGQTDTQYF.